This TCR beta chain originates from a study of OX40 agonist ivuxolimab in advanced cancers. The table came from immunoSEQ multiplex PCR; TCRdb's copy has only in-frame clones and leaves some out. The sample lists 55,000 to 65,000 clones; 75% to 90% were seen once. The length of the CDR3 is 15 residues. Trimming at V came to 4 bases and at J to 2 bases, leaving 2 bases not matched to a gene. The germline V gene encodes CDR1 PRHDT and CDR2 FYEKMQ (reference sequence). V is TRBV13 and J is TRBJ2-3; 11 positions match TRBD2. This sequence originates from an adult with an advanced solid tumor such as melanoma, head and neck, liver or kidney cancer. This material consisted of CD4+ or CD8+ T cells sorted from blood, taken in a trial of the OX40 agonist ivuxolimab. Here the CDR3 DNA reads TGTGCCAGCAGCTCGGGACTAGCGGTCACAGATACGCAGTATTTT. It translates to CASSSGLAVTDTQYF. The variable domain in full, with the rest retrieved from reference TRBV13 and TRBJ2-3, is AAGVIQSPRHLIKEKRETATLKCYPIPRHDTVYWYQQGPGQDPQFLISFYEKMQSDKGSIPDRFSAQQFSDYHSELNMSSLELGDSALYFCASSSGLAVTDTQYFGPGTRLTVL.